A selection of T cell receptor beta chains follows, all from one sample in a study of technical replicates of blood from a few donors. Generated by immunoSEQ multiplex PCR, the TCRdb table keeps only in-frame clones and is missing some. This sample has approximately 74,000 clones, with about 98% found just once. Source material: T cells isolated from PBMCs. Source of these receptors: a human donor in good health. CDR3s include the opening cysteine and the closing phenylalanine or tryptophan. D genes are given only for firm matches. Rows give clone size only sometimes, using once, few, many, or a class for an expanded clone.

D: .
length: 13
size: .
V: TRBV9
J: TRBJ2-5
CDR3: CASSGTGRETQYF
DNA: TGTGCCAGCAGCGGAACAGGGCGGGAGACCCAGTACTTC

D: .
length: 14
size: .
V: TRBV7-9
J: TRBJ1-1
CDR3: CASSSREGNTEAFF
DNA: TGTGCCAGCAGCTCCAGGGAGGGGAACACTGAAGCTTTCTTT

D: .
length: 14
size: .
V: TRBV5-6
J: TRBJ1-1
CDR3: CASSRLNMNTEAFF
DNA: TGTGCCAGCAGCCGACTTAACATGAACACTGAAGCTTTCTTT

D: .
length: 13
size: .
V: TRBV19
J: TRBJ2-5
CDR3: CASSIRQQETQYF
DNA: TGTGCCAGTAGTATCAGACAGCAAGAGACCCAGTACTTC

D: .
length: 15
size: .
V: TRBV5-1
J: TRBJ2-7
CDR3: CASSLVSATDYEQYF
DNA: TGCGCCAGCAGCTTGGTGTCAGCTACAGACTACGAGCAGTACTTC

D: TRBD1
length: 18
size: .
V: TRBV5-4
J: TRBJ2-6
CDR3: CASSQPDRAYSGANVLTF
DNA: TGTGCCAGCAGCCAACCTGACAGGGCTTACTCTGGGGCCAACGTCCTGACTTTC

D: .
length: 12
size: .
V: TRBV29-1
J: TRBJ2-1
CDR3: CRAQGRYNEQFF
DNA: TGCAGGGCTCAAGGGAGATACAATGAGCAGTTCTTC

D: TRBD1
length: 14
size: once
V: TRBV5-1
J: TRBJ1-4
CDR3: CASSFDRADEKLFF
DNA: TGCGCCAGCAGCTTTGACAGGGCGGACGAAAAACTGTTTTTT

D: TRBD1
length: 14
size: .
V: TRBV29-1
J: TRBJ2-7
CDR3: CSVRGGTGFYEQYF
DNA: TGCAGCGTCCGCGGCGGGACAGGGTTCTACGAGCAGTACTTC

D: TRBD1
length: 16
size: .
V: TRBV5-4
J: TRBJ1-1
CDR3: CASSLSYRGLNTEAFF
DNA: TGTGCCAGCAGCTTATCGTACAGGGGGCTGAACACTGAAGCTTTCTTT

D: .
length: 13
size: .
V: TRBV10-1
J: TRBJ2-2
CDR3: CASSKTDTGELFF
DNA: TGCGCCAGCAGTAAGACAGACACCGGGGAGCTGTTTTTT

D: .
length: 13
size: .
V: TRBV5-1
J: TRBJ2-3
CDR3: CASSFWGRDTQYF
DNA: TGCGCCAGCAGCTTTTGGGGGCGGGATACGCAGTATTTT

D: .
length: 15
size: .
V: TRBV5-1
J: TRBJ1-3
CDR3: CASSATKGVGNTIYF
DNA: TGCGCCAGCAGCGCAACAAAGGGGGTCGGAAACACCATATATTTT

D: TRBD2
length: 17
size: .
V: TRBV9
J: TRBJ2-5
CDR3: CASSVVASGRTAETQYF
DNA: TGTGCCAGCAGCGTAGTGGCTAGCGGGAGGACTGCGGAGACCCAGTACTTC

D: .
length: 15
size: .
V: TRBV5-1
J: TRBJ1-2
CDR3: CASSLTGFSYYGYTF
DNA: TGCGCCAGCAGCTTAACAGGTTTTTCCTACTATGGCTACACCTTC

D: TRBD2
length: 16
size: .
V: TRBV10-1
J: TRBJ2-7
CDR3: CASSEGKGTTRGEQYF
DNA: TGCGCCAGCAGTGAGGGCAAAGGGACTACCCGAGGCGAGCAGTACTTC

D: .
length: 15
size: once
V: TRBV11-2
J: TRBJ1-1
CDR3: CASRPTEDRRPEAFF
DNA: TGTGCCAGCAGGCCAACAGAGGACAGAAGGCCTGAAGCTTTCTTT

D: TRBD2
length: 14
size: .
V: TRBV6-5
J: TRBJ2-7
CDR3: CASSLAGDSYEQYF
DNA: TGTGCCAGCTCCCTCGCGGGGGATTCCTACGAGCAGTACTTC

D: TRBD1
length: 15
size: .
V: TRBV5-4
J: TRBJ1-1
CDR3: CASSLDQGVNTEAFF
DNA: TGTGCCAGCAGCTTGGATCAGGGGGTAAACACTGAAGCTTTCTTT